Sequencing of this T cell receptor (beta chain) was carried out in a study of response to subunit inactivated influenza vaccine. The CDR3 extends over 18 amino acids. The germline V gene has CDR1 DFQATT and CDR2 SNEGSKA (reference sequence). The ends lost 3 bases at V and 0 bases at J; junction bases unmatched: 9. This clonotype has only a few counts. Its antigen remains unknown. One entry per CDR3 protein, called by TCRdb with MiXCR from the RT-PCR reads. The sample has approximately 230,000 distinct CDR3 sequences, over 9% seen once. Findings and limits, study-wide: Each seasonal flu vaccination may recruit only limited new T cells, authors suggested.

The sequencing used non-naive T cells sorted from PBMCs, collected 14 to 15 days before vaccination. The chain combines TRBV20-1 with TRBJ2-3, with 13 positions matching TRBD2. The sequence was obtained from a man between 50 and 59 years old who received an inactivated influenza vaccine. CDR3 residues: CSARDRTSGSWSTDTQYF. As DNA, the CDR3 is TGCAGTGCTAGGGACCGGACTAGCGGGAGCTGGAGCACAGATACGCAGTATTTT.